Each of the 17 T cell receptor beta chains below was sequenced from the same sample in a study of T cell clonotyping in hematopoietic cell transplantation. Specified time point: recipient sample about 28 days before transplant, after cytoreduction. Using immunoSEQ multiplex PCR, the repertoire was profiled, and TCRdb retains in-frame clones only, with some absent. In the table there are more than 70,000 clones, almost 97% of which are singletons. The sample was peripheral blood mononuclear cells, taken before stem cell transplant. These receptors originate from a woman aged 45-60 years with acute myeloid leukemia. Some clones in this sample may be carry-over from other donors' samples.

This rearrangement joins TRBV28 to TRBJ1-5, with TRBD1 matching over 7 bases. Germline V CDR1 and CDR2: MDHEN, SYDVKM. With V trimmed by 5 bases and J by 3 bases, 4 bases remained unmatched. The CDR3 contains 14 residues. CDR3 sequence (DNA): TGTGCCAGCAGTAAGGGACAGCCCAATCAGCCCCAGCATTTT. Protein sequence: CASSKGQPNQPQHF.

The V and J genes are TRBV9 and TRBJ2-6, with D hard to call. CDR1 SGDLS and CDR2 YYNGEE come from the germline V gene. Trimming cost V 5 bases and J 1 base, with 13 bases left between them. The CDR3 sequence is 16 residues long. CDR3 residues: CASSPPFGSGANVLTF. In DNA form, the CDR3 reads TGTGCCAGCAGTCCCCCCTTCGGGTCTGGGGCCAACGTCCTGACTTTC.

The chain is built from TRBV30 and TRBJ2-5; TRBD2 agrees at 16 bases. With 5 bases clipped from V and 5 bases from J, the junction kept 5 bases outside the gene matches. CDR3 length equals 15 residues. In germline, CDR1 is GTSNPN, CDR2 SVGIG (reference sequence). CDR3 protein: CAWGTSGRAGETQYF. CDR3 DNA sequence: TGTGCCTGGGGGACTAGCGGGAGGGCAGGGGAGACCCAGTACTTC.

The chain uses TRBV4-2 and TRBJ2-5; D gene unclear. This CDR3 contains 12 residues. Trimming took 0 bases from V and 12 from J, leaving 11 bases between them. CDR1 is LGHNA and CDR2 is YNFKEQ in the germline V gene. In DNA, the CDR3 is TGTGCCAGCAGCCAAGATCCACCGCGTAAGTACTTC. Translation: CASSQDPPRKYF.

The chain employs TRBV6-1 and TRBJ1-1; D may be TRBD1 (5 bases). The CDR3 totals 17 residues. Trimming took 2 bases from V and 1 from J, leaving 17 bases between them. Germline lookup yields CDR1 MNHNS and CDR2 SASEGT. The DNA for the CDR3 is TGTGCCAGCAGTGAACGGGGGGGGGATGAGTGGAACACTGAAGCTTTCTTT. This gives the protein CASSERGGDEWNTEAFF.

The chain joins TRBV30 to TRBJ2-5; D is uncertain. V was shortened by 3 bases and J by 5 bases, with 4 bases between the two germline ends. CDR1 GTSNPN and CDR2 SVGIG come from the germline V gene (reference sequence). The CDR3 loop spans 10 amino acids. CDR3 region: CAWRGETQYF. The CDR3 region has the DNA TGTGCCTGGAGGGGGGAGACCCAGTACTTC.

This clone was seen once. This chain connects TRBV9 to TRBJ2-1; 7 bases line up with TRBD1. Germline trimming cut 4 bases from V and 7 bases from J; bases unmatched to any gene: 2. The CDR3 has 12 amino acids. The germline CDR1 and CDR2 sequences are SGDLS and YYNGEE. The CDR3 sequence is CASSSQGNEQFF. CDR3 bases: TGTGCCAGCAGCTCACAGGGGAATGAGCAGTTCTTC.

This clone was observed once. This chain links TRBV30 with TRBJ2-7, with D unresolved. Germline CDR1 reads GTSNPN; CDR2 reads SVGIG (reference sequence). V shed 0 bases and J shed 2 bases, with 5 bases lying between them. CDR3 length: 12 residues. The CDR3 here is CAWSVRPYEQYF. The CDR3 nucleotides read TGTGCCTGGAGTGTACGGCCCTACGAGCAGTACTTC.

The chain is built from TRBV19 and TRBJ2-7; the D gene could be TRBD1 or TRBD2 (5 bases each). This CDR3 spans 16 amino acids. V was cut by 7 bases and J by 7 bases, with 26 bases left in between. Germline CDR1 is LNHDA and CDR2 is SQIVND (reference sequence). The CDR3 region is CASTPGWGGPGTEQYF. In nucleotides, the CDR3 is TGTGCCAGTACCCCAGGGTGGGGCGGGCCCGGAACTGAGCAGTACTTC. Full variable domain (remainder filled in from reference TRBV19 and TRBJ2-7): DGGITQSPKYLFRKEGQNVTLSCEQNLNHDAMYWYRQDPGQGLRLIYYSQIVNDFQKGDIAEGYSVSREKKESFPLTVTSAQKNPTAFYLCASTPGWGGPGTEQYFGPGTRLTVT.

J is TRBJ2-7 and V is TRBV7-3, with 7 nucleotides matching TRBD2. Trimming at V came to 2 bases and at J to 0 bases, leaving 1 base not matched to a gene. The CDR3 loop spans 14 amino acids. CDR1 and CDR2 from the germline V gene are SGHTA and FQGTGA. The CDR3 sequence is CASSLGGGSYEQYF. The CDR3 DNA sequence: TGTGCCAGCAGCTTAGGGGGGGGCTCCTACGAGCAGTACTTC.

J is TRBJ1-2 and V is TRBV7-6, with a possible D match to TRBD1 (5 bases). Trimming cost V 2 bases and J 7 bases, with 14 bases left between them. This CDR3 has 14 amino acids. Germline lookup yields CDR1 SGHVS and CDR2 FNYEAQ. This CDR3 reads CASSLMGPDAGYTF. The CDR3 region has the DNA TGTGCCAGCAGCTTAATGGGACCCGACGCTGGCTACACCTTC. Variable domain in full (rest from reference TRBV7-6 and TRBJ1-2): GAGVSQSPRYKVTKRGQDVALRCDPISGHVSLYWYRQALGQGPEFLTYFNYEAQQDKSGLPNDRFSAERPEGSISTLTIQRTEQRDSAMYRCASSLMGPDAGYTFGSGTRLTVV.

The chain has TRBV4-1 and TRBJ1-6, with a weak D call TRBD1 (6 bases). CDR1 is MGHRA and CDR2 is YSYEKL in the germline V gene. The V end lost 6 bases, the J end lost 14 bases, and 23 bases lay between the germline ends. The CDR3 has 15 residues. The CDR3 region is CASRASERGEFTLHF. CDR3 nucleotides: TGCGCCAGCAGGGCCTCTGAAAGGGGGGAATTCACCCTCCACTTT.

The rearrangement uses TRBV7-2 and TRBJ2-3, with a tentative D call TRBD2 (5 bases). This CDR3 comprises 14 residues. Germline V CDR1 and CDR2: SGHTA, FQGNSA. Trimming shortened V by 4 bases and J by 2 bases, and 10 bases separated the two germline ends. Here the CDR3 DNA reads TGTGCCAGCAGCTCCGGGATCATCACAGATACGCAGTATTTT. Translation gives CASSSGIITDTQYF.

The rearrangement links TRBV11-2 to TRBJ2-3; D assignment may be TRBD1 or TRBD2 (6 bases each). The CDR3 spans 13 residues. Germline assignment: CDR1 SGHAT and CDR2 FQNNGV. Trimming removed 5 bases from V and 1 base from J, with 7 bases in between. The CDR3 protein is CASSRGGTDTQYF. The CDR3 nucleotides read TGTGCCAGCAGCAGGGGGGGCACAGATACGCAGTATTTT.

This rearrangement joins TRBV6-1 to TRBJ2-7; D possibly corresponds to TRBD2 (5 bases). V lost 7 bases to trimming and J lost 2 bases, with 9 bases between them. The germline V gene has CDR1 MNHNS and CDR2 SASEGT. The CDR3 is made up of 12 amino acids. The CDR3 nucleotides are TGTGCCAGCAAAGCGGCTACCTACGAGCAGTACTTC. It yields the protein CASKAATYEQYF.

V is TRBV19 and J is TRBJ2-1; 10 bases match TRBD2. CDR1 is LNHDA and CDR2 is SQIVND in the germline V gene (reference sequence). Unmatched junction bases numbered 6, after V lost 1 base and J lost 6 bases. There are 16 residues in the CDR3. CDR3 residues: CASSIGGLAGVNEQFF. The CDR3 nucleotides read TGTGCCAGTAGTATAGGGGGGCTAGCGGGAGTCAATGAGCAGTTCTTC.

The chain has TRBV29-1 and TRBJ1-2; D gene ambiguous. Germline CDR1 SQVTM, CDR2 ANQGSEA. V was trimmed by 5 bases and J by 3 bases, leaving 10 bases between them. The CDR3 length is 12 residues. The CDR3 spells CSVRVTYYGYTF. CDR3 in DNA: TGCAGCGTTCGAGTCACCTACTATGGCTACACCTTC.